The next 11 T cell receptor beta chains were all read from a single sample in a study of blood T cell repertoires in COVID-19. Only in-frame clones appear in the TCRdb table, and some are missing; sequencing was by immunoSEQ multiplex PCR. The table includes more than 85,000 clones, under 75% detected once. Sequences were obtained from peripheral blood. These receptors were obtained from a woman aged 60-70 years with acute or convalescent COVID-19.

The chain employs TRBV7-9 and TRBJ1-3; unclear D gene. The CDR3 consists of 15 residues. V was clipped by 2 bases and J by 0 bases, with 8 bases between them. Germline assignment: CDR1 SEHNR and CDR2 FQNEAQ (reference sequence). CDR3 coding DNA: TGTGCCAGCAGCTTATCAGGATTCTCTGGAAACACCATATATTTT. This encodes CASSLSGFSGNTIYF.

This clone was seen once. This rearrangement joins TRBV19 to TRBJ2-1; 7 bases are shared with TRBD2. The CDR3 covers 14 residues. Germline V gene sequence: CDR1 LNHDA, CDR2 SQIVND (reference sequence). The ends lost 5 bases at V and 2 bases at J; junction bases unmatched: 3. The CDR3 DNA follows: TGTGCCAGTAGTCAACTAGCGACCTACAATGAGCAGTTCTTC. Its protein is CASSQLATYNEQFF.

The chain uses TRBV30 and TRBJ2-7, with TRBD2 matching over 13 bases. CDR1 and CDR2 (germline): GTSNPN, SVGIG (reference sequence). With 1 base clipped from V and 4 bases from J, the junction kept 7 bases outside the gene matches. The CDR3 is made up of 16 amino acids. This CDR3 reads CAWSAGLAGRVYEQYF. The CDR3 DNA sequence: TGTGCCTGGAGTGCGGGACTAGCGGGGAGGGTGTACGAGCAGTACTTC.

This chain links TRBV6-5 with TRBJ1-1; D might be TRBD1 (6 bases). V was clipped by 6 bases and J by 11 bases, with 13 bases between them. The length of the CDR3 is 11 residues. CDR1 is MNHEY and CDR2 is SVGAGI in the germline V gene. DNA for the CDR3: TGTGCCAGCAGGGTAGGGGGGGTTGCTTTCTTT. Translating gives CASRVGGVAFF.

This clone has a single count. CDR3 bases: TGTGCCAGCAGCTCTACGCACCAAGAGACCCAGTACTTC. Translating gives CASSSTHQETQYF. The chain uses TRBV5-4 and TRBJ2-5; D call uncertain. This CDR3 spans 13 amino acids. The V end lost 3 bases, the J end lost 0 bases, and 6 bases lay between the germline ends. Germline loops: CDR1 SGHNT, CDR2 YYREEE (reference sequence).

V usage is TRBV6-1 and J usage is TRBJ1-3; D remains unclear. Per germline, CDR1 MNHNS and CDR2 SASEGT. There are 17 residues in the CDR3. V was trimmed by 0 bases and J by 1 base, leaving 13 bases between them. CDR3 in DNA: TGTGCCAGCAGTGAAGCACCCCAGGTTATATCTGGAAACACCATATATTTT. This codes for CASSEAPQVISGNTIYF.

This chain uses TRBV30 with TRBJ1-1; D unresolved. CDR3 size: 15 residues. V was trimmed by 0 bases and J by 1 base, leaving 12 bases between them. Germline assignment: CDR1 GTSNPN and CDR2 SVGIG (reference sequence). This CDR3 reads CAWSVKNFGNTEAFF. Written as DNA, the CDR3 is TGTGCCTGGAGTGTTAAGAACTTCGGGAACACTGAAGCTTTCTTT.

V is TRBV5-4 and J is TRBJ2-5, with TRBD1 matching over 8 bases. The CDR3 spans 14 residues. CDR1 SGHNT and CDR2 YYREEE come from the germline V gene (reference sequence). Trimming removed 4 bases from V and 8 bases from J; junction bases left unmatched: 10. CDR3 nucleotides: TGTGCCAGCAGCCTCCGGGACAGGAGGCATACCCAGTACTTC. This gives the protein CASSLRDRRHTQYF.

The chain carries TRBV7-9 and TRBJ1-1; D is unclear. V was pared by 5 bases and J by 0 bases, with 10 bases between. The CDR3 has 14 amino acids. The germline CDR1 and CDR2 sequences are SEHNR and FQNEAQ (reference sequence). CDR3 nucleotide sequence: TGTGCCAGCAGCCGAGGGTACATGAACACTGAAGCTTTCTTT. Its protein is CASSRGYMNTEAFF.

The V call is TRBV10-2, the J call TRBJ1-5; 7 bases agree with TRBD1. This CDR3 region has 14 residues. After removal of 6 bases from V and 0 bases from J, the junction contained 2 bases not matched to a gene. Germline assignment: CDR1 WSHSY and CDR2 SAAADI. The CDR3, as DNA: TGCGCCAGCAGAGGGACAGATAGCAATCAGCCCCAGCATTTT. This codes for CASRGTDSNQPQHF.

This clone was observed a handful of times. This chain connects TRBV5-5 to TRBJ2-2; 9 nucleotides align to TRBD1. Germline CDR1 SGHKS, CDR2 YYEKEE (reference sequence). After removal of 3 bases from V and 1 base from J, the junction contained 4 bases not matched to a gene. The CDR3 runs 16 residues. In DNA form, the CDR3 reads TGTGCCAGCAGCTACGGGACAGGGCAGAACACCGGGGAGCTGTTTTTT. It specifies CASSYGTGQNTGELFF.